This T cell receptor (beta chain) was documented in a study of cytomegalovirus exposure and HLA in healthy donors. Primers: 60 Vbeta forward and 13 Jbeta reverse. Sequencing was performed with immunoSEQ multiplex PCR; in TCRdb, only in-frame clones are kept and a portion is missing. The data contain 150,000 to 200,000 clones, over 75% of them seen just once; the ten biggest clones take up about 0.1%. This CDR3 has 15 residues. The germline gives CDR1 SGHDT, CDR2 YYEEEE. Trimming removed 1 base from V and 7 bases from J; junction bases left unmatched: 5. About this clone itself: In this CDR3 the conserved last residue, phenylalanine or tryptophan, is missing, so a read error is likely.

The sample consisted of PBMCs. The rearrangement joins TRBV5-6 to TRBJ2-2; 9 bases are shared with TRBD2. The TCR comes from a boy aged 2 to 10 in good health and CMV-seronegative. CDR3 nucleotides: TGTGCCAGCAGCTTGCGGCGGGGGGGCCTCGGGGAGCTGTTTTCT. Translation: CASSLRRGGLGELFS.